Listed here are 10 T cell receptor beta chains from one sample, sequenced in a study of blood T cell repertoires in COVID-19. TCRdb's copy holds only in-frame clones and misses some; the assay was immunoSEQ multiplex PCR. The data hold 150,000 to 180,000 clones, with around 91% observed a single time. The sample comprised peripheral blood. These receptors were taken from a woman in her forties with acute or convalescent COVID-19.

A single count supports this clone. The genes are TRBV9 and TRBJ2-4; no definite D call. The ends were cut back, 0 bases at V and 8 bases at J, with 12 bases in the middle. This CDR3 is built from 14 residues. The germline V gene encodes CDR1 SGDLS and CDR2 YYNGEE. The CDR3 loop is CASSVAFFEDIQYF. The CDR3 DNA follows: TGTGCCAGCAGCGTAGCCTTCTTTGAGGACATTCAGTACTTC.

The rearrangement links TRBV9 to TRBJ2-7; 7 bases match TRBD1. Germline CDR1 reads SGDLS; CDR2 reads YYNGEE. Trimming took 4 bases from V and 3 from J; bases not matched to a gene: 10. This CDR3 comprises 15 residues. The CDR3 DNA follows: TGTGCCAGCAGCCCCCGCCAGGGGGAGAACTACGAGCAGTACTTC. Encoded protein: CASSPRQGENYEQYF.

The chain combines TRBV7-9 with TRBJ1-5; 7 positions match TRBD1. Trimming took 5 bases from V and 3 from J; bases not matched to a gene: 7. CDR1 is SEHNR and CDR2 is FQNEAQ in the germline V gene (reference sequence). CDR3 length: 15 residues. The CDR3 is CASSLNQGDNQPQHF. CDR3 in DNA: TGTGCCAGCAGCCTCAACCAGGGGGACAATCAGCCCCAGCATTTT.

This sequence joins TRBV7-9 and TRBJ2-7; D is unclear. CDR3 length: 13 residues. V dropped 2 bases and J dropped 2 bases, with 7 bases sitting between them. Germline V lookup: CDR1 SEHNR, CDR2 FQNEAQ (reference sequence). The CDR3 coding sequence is TGTGCCAGCAGCTTAAGCAGGACCTACGAGCAGTACTTC. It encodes CASSLSRTYEQYF.

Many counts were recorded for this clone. The CDR3 bases are TGCGCCAGCAGTGAGTGGACAGTAGATTCTGCAACTAATGAAAAACTGTTTTTT. Translating gives CASSEWTVDSATNEKLFF. The chain employs TRBV10-2 and TRBJ1-4, with a weak D call TRBD1 (6 bases). Trimming shortened V by 1 base and J by 0 bases, and 15 bases separated the two germline ends. CDR3 length: 18 residues. From germline, CDR1 is WSHSY and CDR2 SAAADI.

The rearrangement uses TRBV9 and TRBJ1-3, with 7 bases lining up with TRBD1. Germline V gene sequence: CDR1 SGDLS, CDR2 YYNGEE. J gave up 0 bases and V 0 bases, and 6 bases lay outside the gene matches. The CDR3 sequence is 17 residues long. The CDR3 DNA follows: TGTGCCAGCAGCGTAGCTCCGGGACAGTACTCTGGAAACACCATATATTTT. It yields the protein CASSVAPGQYSGNTIYF.

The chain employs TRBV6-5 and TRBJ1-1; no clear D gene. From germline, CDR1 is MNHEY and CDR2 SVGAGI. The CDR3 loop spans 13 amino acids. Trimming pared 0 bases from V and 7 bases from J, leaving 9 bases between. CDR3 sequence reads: CASSYSPRDEAFF. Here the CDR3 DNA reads TGTGCCAGCAGTTACTCGCCGCGTGATGAAGCTTTCTTT.

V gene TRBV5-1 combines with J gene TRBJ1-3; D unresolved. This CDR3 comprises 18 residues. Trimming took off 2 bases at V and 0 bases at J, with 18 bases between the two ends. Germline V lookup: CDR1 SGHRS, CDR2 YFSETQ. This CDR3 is CASSFTQADGSSGNTIYF. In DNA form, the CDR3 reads TGCGCCAGCAGCTTCACTCAAGCGGACGGCAGCTCTGGAAACACCATATATTTT.

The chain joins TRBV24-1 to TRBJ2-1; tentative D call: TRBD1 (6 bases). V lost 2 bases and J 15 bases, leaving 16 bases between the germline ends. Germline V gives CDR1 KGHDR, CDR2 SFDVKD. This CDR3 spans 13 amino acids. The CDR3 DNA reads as TGTGCCACCAGTGATTATCTTGGGACAACTCGGTTCTTC. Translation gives CATSDYLGTTRFF.

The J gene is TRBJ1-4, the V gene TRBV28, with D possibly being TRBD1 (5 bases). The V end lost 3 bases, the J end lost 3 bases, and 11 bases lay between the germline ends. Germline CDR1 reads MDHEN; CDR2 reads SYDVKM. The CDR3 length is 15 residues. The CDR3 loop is CASSFHGASNEKLFF. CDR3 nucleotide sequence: TGTGCCAGCAGTTTCCATGGGGCTTCTAATGAAAAACTGTTTTTT. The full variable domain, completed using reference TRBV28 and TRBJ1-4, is DVKVTQSSRYLVKRTGEKVFLECVQDMDHENMFWYRQDPGLGLRLIYFSYDVKMKEKGDIPEGYSVSREKKERFSLILESASTNQTSMYLCASSFHGASNEKLFFGSGTQLSVL.